The sequence of this T cell receptor beta chain was determined in a study of OX40 agonist ivuxolimab in advanced cancers. Overall study context: Dosing consisted of intravenous ivuxolimab at 0.01 to 10 mg/kg every 2 weeks. A male proportion of over 70% was recorded, with mean age 60 years and range about 20 to 90. Hepatocellular carcinoma, melanoma, renal cell or head and neck cancer occurred in dose-escalation patients.

A note on this clone: Its antigen is unidentified.

Study-level points and caveats: The antigens recognized by the expanded peripheral T cells, that is their antigen specificity, were not determined.

Libraries were prepared by immunoSEQ multiplex PCR; TCRdb keeps only in-frame clonotypes and omits some of them. The profile covers tens of thousands of clones, with nearly 90% appearing a single time and about 0.31% taken by the ten largest. Germline CDR1 ENHRY, CDR2 SYGVKD. The CDR3 is made up of 17 amino acids. V lost 5 bases, J lost 3 bases, and 15 bases stayed unmatched. Sequencing used CD4+ or CD8+ T cells sorted from blood, obtained in a trial of the OX40 agonist ivuxolimab. The chain couples TRBV10-3 to TRBJ1-1; 7 positions match TRBD1. This receptor was taken from an adult with an advanced solid tumor such as melanoma, head and neck, liver or kidney cancer. The DNA of the CDR3 is TGTGCCATCAGTTTTGGAATTACGACAGGGAAAGACACTGAAGCTTTCTTT. It is translated as CAISFGITTGKDTEAFF.